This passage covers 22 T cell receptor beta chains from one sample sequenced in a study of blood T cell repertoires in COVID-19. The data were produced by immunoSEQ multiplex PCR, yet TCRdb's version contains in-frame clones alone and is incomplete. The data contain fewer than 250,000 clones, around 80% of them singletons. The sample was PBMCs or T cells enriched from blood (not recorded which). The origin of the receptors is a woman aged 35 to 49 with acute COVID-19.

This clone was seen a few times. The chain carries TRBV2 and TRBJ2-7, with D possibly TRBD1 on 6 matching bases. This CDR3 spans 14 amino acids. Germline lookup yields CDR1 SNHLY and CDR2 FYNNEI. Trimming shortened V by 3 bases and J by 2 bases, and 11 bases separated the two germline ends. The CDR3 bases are TGTGCCAGCAGTGATCTGACAGGACCCTACGAGCAGTACTTC. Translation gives CASSDLTGPYEQYF.

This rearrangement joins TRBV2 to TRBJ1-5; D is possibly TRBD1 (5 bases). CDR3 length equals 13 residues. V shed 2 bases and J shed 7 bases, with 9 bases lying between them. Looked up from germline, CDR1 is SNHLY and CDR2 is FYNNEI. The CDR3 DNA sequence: TGTGCCAGCAGTGAATCGGGGGGACAGCCCCAGCATTTT. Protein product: CASSESGGQPQHF.

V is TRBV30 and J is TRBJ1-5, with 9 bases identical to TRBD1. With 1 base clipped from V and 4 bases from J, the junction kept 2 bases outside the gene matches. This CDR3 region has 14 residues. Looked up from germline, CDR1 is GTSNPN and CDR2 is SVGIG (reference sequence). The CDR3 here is CAWSEQGANQPQHF. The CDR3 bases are TGTGCCTGGAGTGAACAGGGGGCTAATCAGCCCCAGCATTTT.

The CDR3 bases are TGTGCCAGTAGTAAGGGAGCGGACAGAGGAGAAAAACTGTTTTTT. Translating it yields CASSKGADRGEKLFF. The genes are TRBV19 and TRBJ1-4, with a tentative D call TRBD1 (6 bases). The CDR3 has 15 residues. The V and J ends lost 4 bases and 8 bases respectively, with 17 bases between them. The germline V gene has CDR1 LNHDA and CDR2 SQIVND (reference sequence).

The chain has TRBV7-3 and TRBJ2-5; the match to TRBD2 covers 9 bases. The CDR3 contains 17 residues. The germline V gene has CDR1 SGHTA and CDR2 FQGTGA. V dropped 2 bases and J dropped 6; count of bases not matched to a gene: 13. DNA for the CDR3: TGTGCCAGCAGCTTAGGGCTTGGCGGGAGGGCCGTTCAGACCCAGTACTTC. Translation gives CASSLGLGGRAVQTQYF.

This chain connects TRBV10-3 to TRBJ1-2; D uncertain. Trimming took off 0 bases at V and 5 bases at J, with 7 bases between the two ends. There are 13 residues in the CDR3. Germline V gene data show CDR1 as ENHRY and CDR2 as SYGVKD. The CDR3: CAISESSRYGYTF. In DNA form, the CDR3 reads TGTGCCATCAGTGAGTCGAGTCGGTATGGCTACACCTTC.

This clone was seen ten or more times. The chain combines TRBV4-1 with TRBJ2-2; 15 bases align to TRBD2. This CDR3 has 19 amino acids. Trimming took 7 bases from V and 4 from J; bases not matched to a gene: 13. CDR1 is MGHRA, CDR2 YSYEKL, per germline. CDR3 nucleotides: TGCGCCAGCAACAACGTCGGACTAGCGGGGGGGCAGAGCACCGGGGAGCTGTTTTTT. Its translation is CASNNVGLAGGQSTGELFF.

CDR3 loop: CASSSSKTGGNTIYF. The CDR3 DNA sequence: TGTGCCAGCAGCTCATCAAAAACAGGGGGAAACACCATATATTTT. This sequence joins TRBV7-9 and TRBJ1-3; a possible D gene is TRBD1 (6 bases). CDR3 length: 15 residues. Trimming pared 4 bases from V and 4 bases from J, leaving 14 bases between. Germline lookup yields CDR1 SEHNR and CDR2 FQNEAQ (reference sequence).

The DNA of the CDR3 is TGCGCCAGCAGGCACCCCGACAGGGGGCTTGAAAAACTGTTTTTT. Translated, it gives CASRHPDRGLEKLFF. This chain connects TRBV10-2 to TRBJ1-4; 10 bases are a match to TRBD1. Trimming removed 6 bases from V and 7 bases from J; junction bases left unmatched: 8. This CDR3 has 15 amino acids. CDR1 and CDR2 from the germline V gene are WSHSY and SAAADI.

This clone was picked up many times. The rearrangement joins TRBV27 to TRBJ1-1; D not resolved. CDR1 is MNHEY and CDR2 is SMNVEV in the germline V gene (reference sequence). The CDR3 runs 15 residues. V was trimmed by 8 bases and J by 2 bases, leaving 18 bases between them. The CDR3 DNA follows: TGTGCCAGCCGACTGAGGCTGAACACTAACACTGAAGCTTTCTTT. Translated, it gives CASRLRLNTNTEAFF.

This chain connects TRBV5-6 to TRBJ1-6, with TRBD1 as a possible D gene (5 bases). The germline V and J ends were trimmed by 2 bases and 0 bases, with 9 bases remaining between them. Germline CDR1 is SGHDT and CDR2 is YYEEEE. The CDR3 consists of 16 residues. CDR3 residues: CASSFPGGSYNSPLHF. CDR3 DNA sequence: TGTGCCAGCAGCTTTCCGGGGGGCTCCTATAATTCACCCCTCCACTTT.

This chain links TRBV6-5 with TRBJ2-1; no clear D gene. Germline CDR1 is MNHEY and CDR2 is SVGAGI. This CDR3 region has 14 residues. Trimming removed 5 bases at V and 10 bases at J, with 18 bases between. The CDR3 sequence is CASSLPPPSREQFF. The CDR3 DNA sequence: TGTGCCAGCAGTCTCCCTCCCCCATCCAGAGAGCAGTTCTTC.

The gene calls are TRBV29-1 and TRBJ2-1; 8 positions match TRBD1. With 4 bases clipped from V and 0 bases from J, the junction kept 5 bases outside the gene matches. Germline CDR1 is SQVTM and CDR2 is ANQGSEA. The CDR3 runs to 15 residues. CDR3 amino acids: CSVGQGRSSYNEQFF. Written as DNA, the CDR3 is TGCAGCGTTGGACAGGGGCGGTCCTCCTACAATGAGCAGTTCTTC.

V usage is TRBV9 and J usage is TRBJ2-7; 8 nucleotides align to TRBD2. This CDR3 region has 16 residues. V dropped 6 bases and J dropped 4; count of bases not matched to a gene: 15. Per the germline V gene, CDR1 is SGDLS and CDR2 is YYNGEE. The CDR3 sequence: CASTRGGSGSRYEQYF. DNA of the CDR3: TGTGCCAGCACCCGGGGGGGGAGCGGGAGTAGATACGAGCAGTACTTC.

In DNA form, the CDR3 reads TGCGCCAGCAGCCAAGCCCCTTCCGGGCGGGGGGGCTACAATGAGCAGTTCTTC. It specifies CASSQAPSGRGGYNEQFF. The chain couples TRBV4-1 to TRBJ2-1, with 9 bases that match TRBD2. The CDR3 covers 18 residues. J lost 3 bases, V lost 1 base, and 10 bases had no gene match. Per germline, CDR1 MGHRA and CDR2 YSYEKL.

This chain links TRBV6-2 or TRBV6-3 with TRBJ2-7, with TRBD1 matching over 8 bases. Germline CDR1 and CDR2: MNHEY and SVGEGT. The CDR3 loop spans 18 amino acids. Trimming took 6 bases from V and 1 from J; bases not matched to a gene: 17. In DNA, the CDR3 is TGTGCCAGCAGCAAGGGGGGCCCGACAGGGGCCGCTTCCTACGAGCAGTACTTC. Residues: CASSKGGPTGAASYEQYF.

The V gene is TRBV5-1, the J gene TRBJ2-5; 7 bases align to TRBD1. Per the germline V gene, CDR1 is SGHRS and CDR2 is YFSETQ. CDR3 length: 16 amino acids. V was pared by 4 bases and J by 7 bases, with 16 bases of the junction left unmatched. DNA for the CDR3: TGCGCCAGCAGCGCCCGACAGGGCCCAGTGGAAGGGACCCAGTACTTC. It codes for CASSARQGPVEGTQYF. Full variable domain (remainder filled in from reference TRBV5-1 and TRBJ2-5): KAGVTQTPRYLIKTRGQQVTLSCSPISGHRSVSWYQQTPGQGLQFLFEYFSETQRNKGNFPGRFSGRQFSNSRSEMNVSTLELGDSALYLCASSARQGPVEGTQYFGPGTRLLVL.

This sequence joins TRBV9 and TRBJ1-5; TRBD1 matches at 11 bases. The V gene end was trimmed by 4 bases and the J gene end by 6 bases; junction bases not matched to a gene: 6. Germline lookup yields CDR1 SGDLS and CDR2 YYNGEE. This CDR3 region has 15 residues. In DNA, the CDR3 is TGTGCCAGCAGCAACTCCGGGACAGGGGGTCAGCCCCAGCATTTT. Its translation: CASSNSGTGGQPQHF.

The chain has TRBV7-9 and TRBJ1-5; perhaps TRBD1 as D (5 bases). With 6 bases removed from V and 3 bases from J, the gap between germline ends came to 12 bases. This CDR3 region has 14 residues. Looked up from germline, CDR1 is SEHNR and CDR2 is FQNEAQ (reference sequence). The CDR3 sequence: CASRFQGYNQPQHF. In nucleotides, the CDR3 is TGTGCCAGCAGGTTCCAGGGATACAATCAGCCCCAGCATTTT.

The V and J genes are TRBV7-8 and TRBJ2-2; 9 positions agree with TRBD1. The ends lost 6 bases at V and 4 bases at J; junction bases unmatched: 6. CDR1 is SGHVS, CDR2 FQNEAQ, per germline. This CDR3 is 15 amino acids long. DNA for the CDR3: TGTGCCAGCAGACCCGACAGGGGGGGCACCGGGGAGCTGTTTTTT. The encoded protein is CASRPDRGGTGELFF.

The DNA for the CDR3 is TGTGCCAGCAGCGTTAGCTCTGGGGCCAACGTCCTGACTTTC. Translation gives CASSVSSGANVLTF. This chain links TRBV9 with TRBJ2-6; D is uncertain. This CDR3 region has 14 residues. V was trimmed by 2 bases and J by 0 bases, leaving 3 bases between them. Germline loops: CDR1 SGDLS, CDR2 YYNGEE.

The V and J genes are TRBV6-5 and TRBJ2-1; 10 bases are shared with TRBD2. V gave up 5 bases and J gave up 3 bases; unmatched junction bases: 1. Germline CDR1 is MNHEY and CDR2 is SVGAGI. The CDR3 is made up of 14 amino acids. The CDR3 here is CASSTSGDYNEQFF. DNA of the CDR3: TGTGCCAGCAGTACTAGCGGGGACTACAATGAGCAGTTCTTC.